The 20 T cell receptor beta chains reported below all come from one sample, sequenced in a study of cytomegalovirus exposure and HLA in healthy donors. Use of 60 Vbeta and 13 Jbeta primers characterized the PCR. The table came from immunoSEQ multiplex PCR; TCRdb's copy has only in-frame clones and leaves some out. The table lists around 200,000 clones, 77% of them singletons, with roughly 3.5% in the top ten. Source material: PBMCs. These TCRs come from a woman aged 60 to 75 in good health and CMV-seropositive.

The chain is built from TRBV27 and TRBJ2-4; no firm D call. The germline V gene encodes CDR1 MNHEY and CDR2 SMNVEV (reference sequence). This CDR3 comprises 14 residues. V lost 6 bases to trimming and J lost 8 bases, with 17 bases between them. DNA for the CDR3: TGTGCCAGCAGCCTTAGCTACAAGATAGACATTCAGTACTTC. It is translated as CASSLSYKIDIQYF.

The rearrangement uses TRBV9 and TRBJ2-7; possible D gene TRBD2, 5 bases. There are 16 residues in the CDR3. V was clipped by 3 bases and J by 0 bases, with 16 bases between them. CDR1 is SGDLS, CDR2 YYNGEE, per germline. CDR3 loop: CASSASPGVTSYEQYF. CDR3 bases: TGTGCCAGCAGCGCCAGCCCCGGGGTGACCTCCTACGAGCAGTACTTC.

This chain joins TRBV4-1 and TRBJ2-1; 10 bases match TRBD2. Losses at the gene ends were 4 bases for V and 11 bases for J; bases not matched to a gene: 23. Germline V gene lookup returns CDR1 MGHRA and CDR2 YSYEKL. This CDR3 spans 19 amino acids. This CDR3 reads CASSRRSRPGLATEDKQFF. DNA of the CDR3: TGCGCCAGCAGCCGAAGGTCCAGACCGGGACTAGCGACAGAGGACAAGCAGTTCTTC.

This clone was counted a few times. The rearrangement joins TRBV6-1 to TRBJ1-1, with D possibly TRBD1 on 6 matching bases. Deletions cut 5 bases from V and 1 base from J, with 14 bases between. The CDR3 has 15 amino acids. Germline V gene data show CDR1 as MNHNS and CDR2 as SASEGT. The CDR3 bases are TGTGCCAGCAGTATCCTACAGGGTACGAACACTGAAGCTTTCTTT. Translation: CASSILQGTNTEAFF.

The sample holds a few counts of this clone. The J gene is TRBJ2-3, the V gene TRBV11-3, with D hard to call. Per the germline V gene, CDR1 is SGHNT and CDR2 is YENEEA. The length of the CDR3 is 12 residues. V was shortened by 5 bases and J by 6 bases, with 9 bases between the two germline ends. Here the CDR3 reads CASSPTGDTQYF. The CDR3 coding sequence is TGTGCCAGCAGCCCGACCGGGGATACGCAGTATTTT. Drawing the rest from reference TRBV11-3 and TRBJ2-3, the complete variable domain is EAGVVQSPRYKIIEKKQPVAFWCNPISGHNTLYWYLQNLGQGPELLIRYENEEAVDDSQLPKDRFSAERLKGVDSTLKIQPAELGDSAVYLCASSPTGDTQYFGPGTRLTVL.

This clone has only a few counts. The V call is TRBV12-5, the J call TRBJ2-3; D possibly corresponds to TRBD2 (7 bases). In germline, CDR1 is LGHNT, CDR2 FRNRAP. V shed 5 bases and J shed 9 bases, with 18 bases lying between them. This CDR3 is built from 14 residues. CDR3 residues: CASGGGAFGDTQYF. The CDR3 DNA reads TGTGCTAGTGGTGGGGGGGCCTTCGGGGACACGCAGTATTTT.

The chain uses TRBV27 and TRBJ2-7; 14 bases map to TRBD2. Germline CDR1 MNHEY, CDR2 SMNVEV (reference sequence). There are 16 residues in the CDR3. J gave up 3 bases and V 5 bases, and 6 bases lay outside the gene matches. CDR3 coding DNA: TGTGCCAGCAGTACCAGGGGACTAGCGGGAGACTACGAGCAGTACTTC. It codes for CASSTRGLAGDYEQYF.

The chain combines TRBV28 with TRBJ1-1; 12 bases are shared with TRBD1. V was pared by 6 bases and J by 4 bases, with 15 bases of the junction left unmatched. CDR1 MDHEN and CDR2 SYDVKM come from the germline V gene. The CDR3 has 18 amino acids. This CDR3 is CASSLESGTGGAGTEAFF. The CDR3 coding sequence is TGTGCCAGCAGCTTAGAATCCGGGACAGGGGGCGCCGGCACTGAAGCTTTCTTT.

V is TRBV28 and J is TRBJ1-3; D unclear. Germline V lookup: CDR1 MDHEN, CDR2 SYDVKM. The CDR3 loop spans 14 amino acids. V lost 3 bases to trimming and J lost 0 bases, with 6 bases between them. CDR3 in DNA: TGTGCCAGCAGTTTCCCCCACTCTGGAAACACCATATATTTT. Translation gives CASSFPHSGNTIYF.

The V and J genes are TRBV14 and TRBJ1-1; D is ambiguous. Germline CDR1 SGHDN, CDR2 FVKESK. Between the trimmed V and J ends, which lost 4 bases and 0 bases, there was a span of 6 bases. The CDR3 is 13 residues long. CDR3 protein: CASSLSLNTEAFF. In nucleotides, the CDR3 is TGTGCCAGCAGCCTTTCCTTGAACACTGAAGCTTTCTTT.

The chain combines TRBV7-9 with TRBJ2-3; 14 nucleotides line up with TRBD2. Germline V gives CDR1 SEHNR, CDR2 FQNEAQ (reference sequence). The CDR3 runs 18 residues. Trimming at V came to 2 bases and at J to 6 bases, leaving 10 bases not matched to a gene. The CDR3 is CASSLRRLAGGMSDTQYF. CDR3 coding DNA: TGTGCCAGCAGCTTACGCCGACTAGCGGGGGGGATGTCGGATACGCAGTATTTT.

This clone has a handful of counts. The V gene is TRBV12-1, the J gene TRBJ1-5; the table's D gene call, TRBD1, was not cross checked with the DNA. TRBV12-1 is a known pseudogene. This CDR3 comprises 15 residues. The CDR3 DNA reads as TGTGCCAGCAGCTTTGTGGCAGGGCGACGGCAGCCCCAGCATTTT. Its translation is CASSFVAGRRQPQHF.

This clone was observed a single time. J is TRBJ2-7 and V is TRBV7-3; TRBD2 agrees at 10 bases. Germline lookup yields CDR1 SGHTA and CDR2 FQGTGA. V shed 2 bases, J shed 4 bases, and the junction held 2 bases outside the gene matches. This CDR3 is built from 14 residues. CDR3 protein: CASSLLAGVYEQYF. The CDR3, as DNA: TGTGCCAGCAGCTTACTAGCGGGAGTTTACGAGCAGTACTTC.

This chain uses TRBV6-5 with TRBJ2-5, with D possibly TRBD2 on 6 matching bases. The J call is in doubt because the DNA end fits TRBJ2-7 better. CDR1 is MNHEY and CDR2 is SVGAGI in the germline V gene. This CDR3 is built from 14 residues. This chain's CDR3 is CASSYLAGRPEQYF. Here the CDR3 DNA reads TGTGCCAGCAGTTACCTCGCGGGGCGGCCCGAGCAGTACTTC.

The chain joins TRBV7-2 to TRBJ2-7, with D perhaps TRBD2 (5 bases). CDR3 size: 14 residues. Looked up from germline, CDR1 is SGHTA and CDR2 is FQGNSA. V was shortened by 5 bases and J by 7 bases, with 18 bases between the two germline ends. The DNA of the CDR3 is TGTGCCAGCAGCAAAGGAGGCATGCCCCTGGAGCAGTACTTC. It codes for CASSKGGMPLEQYF. The entire variable domain, with the rest obtained from reference TRBV7-2 and TRBJ2-7, is as follows: GAGVSQSPSNKVTEKGKDVELRCDPISGHTALYWYRQSLGQGLEFLIYFQGNSAPDKSGLPSDRFSAERTGGSVSTLTIQRTQQEDSAVYLCASSKGGMPLEQYFGPGTRLTVT.

The chain is built from TRBV11-3 and TRBJ2-5, with a weak D call TRBD2 (7 bases). Germline V gene sequence: CDR1 SGHNT, CDR2 YENEEA. The CDR3 contains 15 residues. V was pared by 1 base and J by 5 bases, with 14 bases between. CDR3: CASSLGGGASETQYF. In DNA, the CDR3 is TGTGCCAGCAGCTTAGGAGGGGGGGCGTCGGAGACCCAGTACTTC.

This chain connects TRBV7-9 to TRBJ1-4, with 11 bases identical to TRBD1. The V segment lost 4 bases and the J segment 7 bases; nucleotides outside the gene matches: 5. CDR1 SEHNR and CDR2 FQNEAQ come from the germline V gene (reference sequence). This CDR3 spans 15 amino acids. The CDR3 DNA reads as TGTGCCAGCAGCTCGCCGGGACAGGGGGGTGAAAAACTGTTTTTT. Amino acids: CASSSPGQGGEKLFF.

V and J are TRBV18 and TRBJ2-5, with D possibly matching TRBD2 (5 bases). The CDR3 is 13 residues long. Germline V gives CDR1 KGHSH, CDR2 LQKENI. Trimming took 2 bases from V and 5 from J, leaving 9 bases between them. The CDR3 DNA reads as TGTGCCAGCTCACCAATAGGACTGGAGACCCAGTACTTC. This encodes CASSPIGLETQYF.

The chain combines TRBV6-1 with TRBJ2-7; 11 nucleotides agree with TRBD1. V shed 0 bases and J 6 bases; nucleotides not matched to a gene: 4. The CDR3 spans 15 residues. Germline-derived CDR1 and CDR2 are MNHNS and SASEGT. The CDR3 sequence: CASSEAGTGGSEQYF. The CDR3 region has the DNA TGTGCCAGCAGTGAAGCGGGGACAGGGGGGAGCGAGCAGTACTTC.

This rearrangement joins TRBV9 to TRBJ2-1; possible D gene TRBD2, 5 bases. This CDR3 is built from 17 residues. The germline V and J ends were trimmed by 0 bases and 0 bases, with 13 bases remaining between them. Germline CDR1 SGDLS, CDR2 YYNGEE. In nucleotides, the CDR3 is TGTGCCAGCAGCGTAGATCCCCGGGGTGGCTCCTACAATGAGCAGTTCTTC. It yields the protein CASSVDPRGGSYNEQFF.